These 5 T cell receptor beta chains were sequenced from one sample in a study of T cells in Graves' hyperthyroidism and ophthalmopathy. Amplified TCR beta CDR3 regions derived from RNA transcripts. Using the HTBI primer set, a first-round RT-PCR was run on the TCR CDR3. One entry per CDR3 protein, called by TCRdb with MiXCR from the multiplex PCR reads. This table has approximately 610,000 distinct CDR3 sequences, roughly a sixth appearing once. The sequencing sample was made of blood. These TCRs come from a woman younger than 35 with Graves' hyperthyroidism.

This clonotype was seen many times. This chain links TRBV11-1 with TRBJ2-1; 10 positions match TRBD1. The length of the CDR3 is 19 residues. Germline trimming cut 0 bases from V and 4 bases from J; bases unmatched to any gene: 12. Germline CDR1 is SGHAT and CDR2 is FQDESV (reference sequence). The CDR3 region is CASSLADRGLVLGYNEQFF. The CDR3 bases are TGTGCCAGCAGCTTAGCTGACAGGGGGCTGGTATTGGGGTACAATGAGCAGTTCTTC.

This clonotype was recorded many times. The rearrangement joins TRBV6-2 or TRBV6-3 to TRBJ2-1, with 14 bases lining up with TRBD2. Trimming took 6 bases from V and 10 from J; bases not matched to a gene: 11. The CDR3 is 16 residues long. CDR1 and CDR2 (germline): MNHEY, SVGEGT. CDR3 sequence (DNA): TGTGCCAGCAGCCGCCCGGGACTAGCGGGAGTTGAAGAGCAGTTCTTC. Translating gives CASSRPGLAGVEEQFF.

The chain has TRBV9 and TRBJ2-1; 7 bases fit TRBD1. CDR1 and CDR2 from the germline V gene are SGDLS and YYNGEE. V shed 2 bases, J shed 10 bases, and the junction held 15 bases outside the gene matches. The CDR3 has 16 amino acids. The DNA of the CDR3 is TGTGCCAGCAGCGTCCAAGCTAGAAAGGGGGCGTACGAGCAGTTCTTC. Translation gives CASSVQARKGAYEQFF.

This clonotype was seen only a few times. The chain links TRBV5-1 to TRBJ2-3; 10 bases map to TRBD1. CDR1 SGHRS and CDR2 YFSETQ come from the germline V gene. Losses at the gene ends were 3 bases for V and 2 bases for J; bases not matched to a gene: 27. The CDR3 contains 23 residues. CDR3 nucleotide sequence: TGCGCCAGCAGCTCAAAGGGGTGGGGACAGGGGAAGGCAAGTTCCCTGAACACAGATACGCAGTATTTT. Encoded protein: CASSSKGWGQGKASSLNTDTQYF.

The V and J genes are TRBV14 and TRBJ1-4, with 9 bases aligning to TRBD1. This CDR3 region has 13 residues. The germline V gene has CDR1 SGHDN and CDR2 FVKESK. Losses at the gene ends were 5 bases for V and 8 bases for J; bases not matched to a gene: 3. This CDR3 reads CASSGTGREKLFF. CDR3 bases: TGTGCCAGCAGCGGGACAGGGCGCGAAAAACTGTTTTTT. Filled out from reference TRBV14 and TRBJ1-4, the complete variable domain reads EAGVTQFPSHSVIEKGQTVTLRCDPISGHDNLYWYRRVMGKEIKFLLHFVKESKQDESGMPNNRFLAERTGGTYSTLKVQPAELEDSGVYFCASSGTGREKLFFGSGTQLSVL.